This is a list of T cell receptor beta chains from one sample in a study of shared clonotypes between healthy human individuals. Method: immunoSEQ multiplex PCR; TCRdb's copy keeps in-frame clones and lacks some. The sample includes hundreds of thousands of clones, about four fifths of them seen just once. Sequenced sample: PBMCs. These receptors were collected from a woman aged 40 to 50 in good health. Some clones in this sample may be carry-over from other donors' samples. Each CDR3 is given with its conserved first and last residue. The order of the fields is V gene, J gene, clone size, D gene, CDR3 protein, CDR3 DNA. D genes are given only for firm matches. Clone sizes are given selectively: once, few, many, or a class where the clone is expanded.

V: TRBV28
J: TRBJ2-3
size: NA
D: NA
CDR3: CASSLVGQPDTQYF
DNA: TGTGCCAGCAGTTTAGTGGGACAACCAGATACGCAGTATTTT

V: TRBV7-2
J: TRBJ1-1
size: NA
D: TRBD1
CDR3: CASSPDRALNTEAFF
DNA: TGTGCCAGCAGCCCCGACAGGGCGCTGAACACTGAAGCTTTCTTT

V: TRBV5-5
J: TRBJ2-7
size: NA
D: NA
CDR3: CASSFSWADYEQYF
DNA: TGTGCCAGCAGCTTCTCCTGGGCGGACTACGAGCAGTACTTC

V: TRBV27
J: TRBJ2-7
size: NA
D: NA
CDR3: CASRETGIIAYEQYF
DNA: TGTGCCAGCAGGGAAACAGGGATTATCGCCTACGAGCAGTACTTC

V: TRBV6-5
J: TRBJ1-5
size: NA
D: NA
CDR3: CASSYSSRADQPQHF
DNA: TGTGCCAGCAGTTACTCCAGCAGGGCGGATCAGCCCCAGCATTTT

V: TRBV7-9
J: TRBJ2-7
size: once
D: NA
CDR3: CASSLISVGWGNYEQYF
DNA: TGTGCCAGCAGCTTAATCTCAGTCGGTTGGGGGAACTACGAGCAGTACTTC

V: TRBV27
J: TRBJ1-1
size: few
D: TRBD1
CDR3: CASSRWDSQNTEAFF
DNA: TGTGCCAGCAGTAGGTGGGACAGTCAGAACACTGAAGCTTTCTTT

V: TRBV28
J: TRBJ2-7
size: NA
D: TRBD2
CDR3: CASTSRLAGGYEQYF
DNA: TGTGCCAGCACCAGCCGACTAGCGGGAGGATACGAGCAGTACTTC

V: TRBV9
J: TRBJ2-3
size: once
D: TRBD1
CDR3: CASSVGGSWTGDTQYF
DNA: TGTGCCAGCAGCGTAGGAGGATCGTGGACAGGGGATACGCAGTATTTT

V: TRBV5-6
J: TRBJ2-7
size: NA
D: TRBD2
CDR3: CASRTSGGYEQYF
DNA: TGTGCCAGTCGGACTAGCGGAGGCTACGAGCAGTACTTC

V: TRBV11-1
J: TRBJ2-3
size: NA
D: TRBD2
CDR3: CASSLSGGRNTDTQYF
DNA: TGTGCCAGCAGCTTATCGGGGGGACGGAACACAGATACGCAGTATTTT

V: TRBV10-2
J: TRBJ2-7
size: many
D: NA
CDR3: CASRIRTNYEQYF
DNA: TGCGCCAGCAGAATTAGGACAAACTACGAGCAGTACTTC

V: TRBV4-1
J: TRBJ1-3
size: NA
D: TRBD1
CDR3: CASSQGTGGGNTIYF
DNA: TGCGCCAGCAGCCAAGGGACAGGTGGGGGAAACACCATATATTTT

V: TRBV30
J: TRBJ2-5
size: NA
D: NA
CDR3: CAWSVQARLGETQYF
DNA: TGTGCCTGGAGTGTACAGGCTAGACTGGGAGAGACCCAGTACTTC

V: TRBV28
J: TRBJ1-4
size: NA
D: NA
CDR3: CASREGPTNEKLFF
DNA: TGTGCCAGCAGGGAGGGACCAACTAATGAAAAACTGTTTTTT

V: TRBV2
J: TRBJ2-1
size: NA
D: NA
CDR3: CASSEGSYNEQFF
DNA: TGTGCCAGCAGTGAAGGATCTTACAATGAGCAGTTCTTC

V: TRBV6-5
J: TRBJ1-5
size: NA
D: TRBD1
CDR3: CASSYSVQGNQPQHF
DNA: TGTGCCAGCAGTTACTCGGTACAGGGGAATCAGCCCCAGCATTTT

V: TRBV5-4
J: TRBJ2-7
size: NA
D: NA
CDR3: CASSSAGQRGAQGEQYF
DNA: TGTGCCAGCAGCTCCGCGGGGCAGCGGGGAGCCCAGGGGGAGCAGTACTTC

V: TRBV28
J: TRBJ2-7
size: NA
D: NA
CDR3: CAVKGRVYEQYF
DNA: TGTGCCGTAAAAGGCAGGGTGTACGAGCAGTACTTC

V: TRBV27
J: TRBJ1-2
size: NA
D: TRBD1
CDR3: CASSSPGTGDQGYTF
DNA: TGTGCCAGCAGTTCTCCCGGGACAGGGGATCAAGGCTACACCTTC

V: TRBV30
J: TRBJ2-7
size: NA
D: NA
CDR3: CAWSPLMSSGGVGTYEQYF
DNA: TGTGCCTGGAGCCCCCTCATGAGTAGCGGCGGGGTGGGCACATACGAGCAGTACTTC

V: TRBV4-2
J: TRBJ2-1
size: NA
D: NA
CDR3: CASSQDIGSDYNEQFF
DNA: TGTGCCAGCAGCCAAGATATAGGATCGGACTACAATGAGCAGTTCTTC

V: TRBV28
J: TRBJ1-1
size: NA
D: NA
CDR3: CASIFWGGTEAFF
DNA: TGTGCCAGCATTTTCTGGGGGGGAACTGAAGCTTTCTTT

V: TRBV27
J: TRBJ2-3
size: NA
D: NA
CDR3: CASSLQRRDTQYF
DNA: TGTGCCAGCAGTTTACAGAGACGGGATACGCAGTATTTT

V: TRBV18
J: TRBJ2-1
size: NA
D: NA
CDR3: CASSQPSTNEQFF
DNA: TGTGCCAGCTCACAACCTAGTACCAATGAGCAGTTCTTC

V: TRBV28
J: TRBJ1-5
size: NA
D: NA
CDR3: CASSLSGVGNQPQHF
DNA: TGTGCCAGCAGTTTGTCGGGGGTCGGCAATCAGCCCCAGCATTTT

V: TRBV15
J: TRBJ2-1
size: NA
D: NA
CDR3: CATSKHGDSSYNEQFF
DNA: TGTGCCACCAGCAAGCACGGCGACAGCTCCTACAATGAGCAGTTCTTC

V: TRBV27
J: TRBJ2-2
size: NA
D: TRBD2
CDR3: CASSLGGGSETGELFF
DNA: TGTGCCAGCAGTTTGGGAGGCGGGAGTGAGACCGGGGAGCTGTTTTTT

V: TRBV5-1
J: TRBJ2-5
size: NA
D: TRBD2
CDR3: CASSLGGRGETQYF
DNA: TGCGCCAGCAGCTTGGGTGGGAGGGGAGAGACCCAGTACTTC

V: TRBV6-1
J: TRBJ2-7
size: NA
D: TRBD2
CDR3: CASSEPSGRPRGEQYF
DNA: TGTGCCAGCAGTGAACCTAGCGGGAGGCCCCGAGGAGAGCAGTACTTC

V: TRBV14
J: TRBJ1-1
size: many
D: NA
CDR3: CASSRDSTPNTEAFF
DNA: TGTGCCAGCAGCCGGGATTCTACGCCGAACACTGAAGCTTTCTTT

V: TRBV28
J: TRBJ1-2
size: few
D: TRBD1
CDR3: CASSKRTGVGYTF
DNA: TGTGCCAGCAGCAAAAGGACAGGGGTTGGCTACACCTTC

V: TRBV6-6
J: TRBJ2-7
size: few
D: TRBD2
CDR3: CASRGLAGTYEQYF
DNA: TGTGCCAGCAGAGGACTAGCGGGGACCTACGAGCAGTACTTC

V: TRBV5-1
J: TRBJ2-7
size: NA
D: TRBD2
CDR3: CASSLVSGSPYEQYF
DNA: TGCGCCAGCAGCTTGGTTAGCGGGAGTCCCTACGAGCAGTACTTC

V: TRBV19
J: TRBJ2-1
size: NA
D: NA
CDR3: CASSALQSSYNEQFF
DNA: TGTGCCAGTAGTGCTCTCCAAAGCTCCTACAATGAGCAGTTCTTC

V: TRBV25-1
J: TRBJ2-1
size: NA
D: NA
CDR3: CASSDAYNEQFF
DNA: TGTGCCAGCAGTGATGCCTACAATGAGCAGTTCTTC

V: TRBV27
J: TRBJ2-5
size: few
D: NA
CDR3: CASSRTYQETQYF
DNA: TGTGCCAGCTCCCGCACGTACCAAGAGACCCAGTACTTC

V: TRBV6-6
J: TRBJ1-5
size: NA
D: NA
CDR3: CASSSTENQPQHF
DNA: TGTGCCAGCAGCTCGACAGAGAATCAGCCCCAGCATTTT

V: TRBV18
J: TRBJ2-7
size: NA
D: TRBD2
CDR3: CASSPGTSGIGEQYF
DNA: TGTGCCAGCTCACCGGGGACTAGCGGGATCGGAGAGCAGTACTTC

V: TRBV27
J: TRBJ2-5
size: NA
D: TRBD2
CDR3: CASSPRRGGETQYF
DNA: TGTGCCAGCAGTCCGAGACGGGGGGGGGAGACCCAGTACTTC

V: TRBV6-1
J: TRBJ2-3
size: few
D: TRBD2
CDR3: CASTQRESTDTQYF
DNA: TGTGCCAGCACCCAGCGGGAGAGCACAGATACGCAGTATTTT

V: TRBV5-1
J: TRBJ2-7
size: NA
D: NA
CDR3: CASSYDGSSYEQYF
DNA: TGCGCCAGCAGCTACGACGGGAGCTCCTACGAGCAGTACTTC

V: TRBV4-3
J: TRBJ2-3
size: few
D: TRBD1
CDR3: CASSQGKTGGTDTQYF
DNA: TGCGCCAGCAGCCAAGGGAAGACAGGGGGGACAGATACGCAGTATTTT

V: TRBV30
J: TRBJ1-3
size: NA
D: TRBD1
CDR3: CAWRGGTEPGNTIYF
DNA: TGTGCCTGGAGAGGGGGGACAGAACCTGGAAACACCATATATTTT

V: TRBV5-1
J: TRBJ2-2
size: NA
D: TRBD1
CDR3: CASSLVGTGRTGELFF
DNA: TGCGCCAGCAGCTTGGTCGGGACAGGGAGAACCGGGGAGCTGTTTTTT

V: TRBV6-5
J: TRBJ2-7
size: NA
D: NA
CDR3: CASRGGLGNYEQYF
DNA: TGTGCCAGCCGAGGAGGACTCGGGAACTACGAGCAGTACTTC

V: TRBV5-6
J: TRBJ1-2
size: NA
D: TRBD1
CDR3: CASSPGTGGGYTF
DNA: TGTGCCAGCAGCCCGGGGACAGGGGGTGGCTACACCTTC

V: TRBV5-1
J: TRBJ1-1
size: NA
D: TRBD1
CDR3: CASSSRGDRVNPTEAFF
DNA: TGCGCCAGCAGCTCCCGGGGGGACAGGGTAAACCCCACTGAAGCTTTCTTT

V: TRBV7-9
J: TRBJ2-7
size: NA
D: NA
CDR3: CASSHFRGGEFYEQYF
DNA: TGTGCCAGCAGTCATTTCAGGGGGGGCGAGTTCTACGAGCAGTACTTC

V: TRBV27
J: TRBJ2-2
size: NA
D: TRBD2
CDR3: CASGGTSGRSDTGELFF
DNA: TGTGCCAGCGGCGGGACTAGCGGGAGGTCGGACACCGGGGAGCTGTTTTTT

V: TRBV9
J: TRBJ1-2
size: NA
D: NA
CDR3: CASSDGARDNYGYTF
DNA: TGTGCCAGCAGCGATGGGGCCAGGGACAATTATGGCTACACCTTC

V: TRBV6-5
J: TRBJ2-2
size: many
D: TRBD1
CDR3: CASTPDRASGELFF
DNA: TGTGCCAGCACCCCGGACAGGGCCAGCGGGGAGCTGTTTTTT

V: TRBV4-3
J: TRBJ2-7
size: once
D: NA
CDR3: CASSQIRGTEQYF
DNA: TGCGCCAGCAGCCAAATCAGGGGAACCGAGCAGTACTTC

V: TRBV7-8
J: TRBJ2-7
size: NA
D: TRBD2
CDR3: CASSFGGEEQYF
DNA: TGTGCCAGCAGCTTTGGGGGGGAAGAGCAGTACTTC

V: TRBV7-2
J: TRBJ2-3
size: NA
D: NA
CDR3: CASSLPRAVPQGSADTQYF
DNA: TGTGCCAGCAGCTTACCCCGTGCGGTCCCCCAAGGCAGCGCAGATACGCAGTATTTT

V: TRBV30
J: TRBJ1-6
size: NA
D: NA
CDR3: CAWNRGFNSPLHF
DNA: TGTGCCTGGAATCGGGGTTTTAATTCACCCCTCCACTTT

V: TRBV28
J: TRBJ2-1
size: NA
D: NA
CDR3: CASGGHNDNEQFF
DNA: TGTGCCAGCGGGGGACATAACGACAATGAGCAGTTCTTC

V: TRBV19
J: TRBJ2-1
size: NA
D: TRBD2
CDR3: CASSTTSGRRDEQFF
DNA: TGTGCCAGTAGTACGACTAGCGGGAGGAGAGATGAGCAGTTCTTC

V: TRBV5-4
J: TRBJ2-5
size: NA
D: NA
CDR3: CASSLRSGGETQYF
DNA: TGTGCCAGCAGCTTGCGTTCTGGTGGAGAGACCCAGTACTTC